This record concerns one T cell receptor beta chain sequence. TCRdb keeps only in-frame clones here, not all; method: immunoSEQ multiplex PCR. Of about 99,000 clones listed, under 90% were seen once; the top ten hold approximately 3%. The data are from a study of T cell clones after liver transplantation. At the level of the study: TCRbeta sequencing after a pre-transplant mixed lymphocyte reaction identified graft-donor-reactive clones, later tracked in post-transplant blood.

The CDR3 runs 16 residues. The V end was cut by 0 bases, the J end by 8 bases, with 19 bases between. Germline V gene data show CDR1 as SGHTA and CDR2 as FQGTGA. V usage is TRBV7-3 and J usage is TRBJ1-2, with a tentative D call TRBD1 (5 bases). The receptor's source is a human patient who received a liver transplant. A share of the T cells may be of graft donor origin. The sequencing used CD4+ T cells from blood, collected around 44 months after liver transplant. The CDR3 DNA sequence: TGTGCCAGCAGCTTAACACCTGGGACGAACATCGGAGGCTACACCTTC. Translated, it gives CASSLTPGTNIGGYTF.